This T cell receptor beta chain was sequenced in a study of vaccination and CD4 T cells after COVID-19. The study sequenced cultured CD4+ T cell DNA using the Oncomine TCR Beta short-read assay. TCRdb re-derived calls from the PCR reads in MiXCR, one entry per CDR3 protein. Of around 25,000 distinct CDR3 sequences listed, 28% are singletons. This CDR3 comprises 14 residues. Germline CDR1 and CDR2: SSHAT and FNYEAQ (reference sequence). Time point defined: late sampling 161 to 241 days after vaccination in a few convalescent patients. Treatment indicated: roughly 10-day PBMC culture with coronavirus spike peptide pools or control peptides (ViraFEST assay). In this sample, this clonotype turned up a few times. Its antigen is unknown. The junction shows a germline mismatch at one end, possibly a read error.

The genes are TRBV7-7 and TRBJ2-7; 7 positions match TRBD1. The material was CD4+ T cells from blood, cultured in vitro, obtained about 7 months after SARS-CoV-2 vaccination. This TCR came from a human donor who had recovered from COVID-19. CDR3 sequence: CASSSSDRVGEQYF. The CDR3 bases are TGTGCTAGCAGCTCGAGCGACAGGGTGGGCGAGCAGTACTTC.